These T cell receptor beta chains were read from a single sample in a study of blood T cell repertoires in COVID-19. The assay was immunoSEQ multiplex PCR, and TCRdb's table has in-frame clones only and misses some. The table includes 250,000 or so clones, approximately 89% detected once. The sample taken for sequencing was peripheral blood. These TCRs come from a woman in her twenties or thirties with COVID-19, enrolled during active disease. Both conserved end residues are part of each CDR3. The D gene is left open where the match is weak. Size is omitted from some rows. Given values are once, few, many or a class for expanded clones.

D gene	V gene	J gene	clone size	CDR3 protein	CDR3 DNA
TRBD1	TRBV27	TRBJ2-3	once	CASSTPGPGQGANRRYF	TGTGCCAGCAGCACCCCCGGTCCGGGACAGGGGGCGAATAGGAGGTATTTT
NA	TRBV5-6	TRBJ1-6	NA	CASTTSGGGGYSPLHF	TGTGCCAGCACCACATCGGGGGGGGGCGGATATTCACCCCTCCACTTT
NA	TRBV5-5	TRBJ2-3	NA	CASSLGQRTDTQYF	TGTGCCAGCAGCTTGGGACAGCGCACAGATACGCAGTATTTT
TRBD1	TRBV9	TRBJ1-1	NA	CASSVGRTGNTEAFF	TGTGCCAGCAGCGTAGGGCGGACAGGGAACACTGAAGCTTTCTTT
NA	TRBV7-9	TRBJ2-7	NA	CASSPLPYRDEQYF	TGTGCCAGCAGCCCACTACCGTACAGGGACGAGCAGTACTTC
NA	TRBV3-1/TRBV3-2	TRBJ1-6	NA	CASSLTRITSPLHF	TGTGCCAGCAGCCTTACCAGGATCACCTCACCCCTCCACTTT
TRBD1	TRBV6-6	TRBJ1-2	few	CASSYSTGGGGYTF	TGTGCCAGCAGTTACTCCACAGGGGGCGGTGGCTACACCTTC
TRBD1	TRBV6-5	TRBJ1-2	NA	CASRYDRGNYGYTF	TGTGCCAGCAGATACGACAGGGGGAACTATGGCTACACCTTC
TRBD1	TRBV4-3	TRBJ1-2	NA	CASSQDLGQGANYGYTF	TGCGCCAGCAGCCAAGATTTGGGACAGGGGGCGAACTATGGCTACACCTTC
NA	TRBV9	TRBJ1-4	NA	CASSVGSGGGEKLFF	TGTGCCAGCAGCGTAGGATCAGGCGGGGGTGAAAAACTGTTTTTT
NA	TRBV16	TRBJ1-1	NA	CASSQFGNRARGTEAFF	TGTGCCAGCAGCCAATTCGGGAACAGGGCAAGGGGCACTGAAGCTTTCTTT
NA	TRBV30	TRBJ1-1	NA	CAWSDKGKGDTEAFF	TGTGCCTGGAGTGATAAAGGAAAGGGGGACACTGAAGCTTTCTTT
NA	TRBV5-1	TRBJ2-2	NA	CASSLNHVRGATGELFF	TGCGCCAGCAGCTTGAACCACGTGCGCGGGGCCACCGGGGAGCTGTTTTTT
NA	TRBV4-1	TRBJ2-5	NA	CASSQEEGAGRETQYF	TGCGCCAGCAGCCAAGAGGAGGGGGCCGGTCGAGAGACCCAGTACTTC
NA	TRBV9	TRBJ1-1	NA	CASSGRGGSQAFF	TGTGCCAGCAGCGGGAGGGGTGGCAGTCAAGCTTTCTTT
TRBD1	TRBV7-9	TRBJ1-1	once	CASSRGTGVGTEAFF	TGTGCCAGCAGCCGAGGGACAGGGGTAGGCACTGAAGCTTTCTTT
TRBD2	TRBV5-6	TRBJ2-3	many	CASSSGTSSRDTQYF	TGTGCCAGCAGCTCCGGGACTAGCTCGCGAGATACGCAGTATTTT
TRBD2	TRBV28	TRBJ2-3	NA	CASSLGLAGPDTQYF	TGTGCCAGCAGTCTGGGACTAGCGGGGCCGGATACGCAGTATTTT
TRBD1	TRBV6-5	TRBJ1-3	NA	CASSYGTGYGNTIYF	TGTGCCAGCAGTTACGGGACAGGTTATGGAAACACCATATATTTT
TRBD2	TRBV7-6	TRBJ2-1	NA	CASSLAASGGYGYNEQFF	TGTGCCAGCAGCTTAGCGGCTAGCGGGGGGTACGGTTACAATGAGCAGTTCTTC
TRBD1	TRBV13	TRBJ2-7	NA	CASSPYRGTYEQYF	TGTGCCAGCAGCCCTTACAGGGGAACCTACGAGCAGTACTTC
TRBD1	TRBV27	TRBJ2-1	NA	CASSSKGGQGSYNEQFF	TGTGCCAGCAGTTCAAAGGGGGGACAGGGCTCCTACAATGAGCAGTTCTTC
TRBD1	TRBV5-1	TRBJ1-6	NA	CASSRFTGTGVVSHNSPLHF	TGCGCCAGCAGCCGTTTCACCGGGACAGGCGTCGTTTCCCATAATTCACCCCTCCACTTT
NA	TRBV19	TRBJ1-2	NA	CASSNPLRGRGYGYTF	TGTGCCAGTAGTAATCCCCTCAGAGGGAGAGGCTATGGCTACACCTTC
TRBD2	TRBV7-6	TRBJ2-5	NA	CASSFRSGESETQYF	TGTGCCAGCAGCTTTCGGAGCGGGGAATCGGAGACCCAGTACTTC
NA	TRBV18	TRBJ1-2	NA	CASSPLGAGGYTF	TGTGCCAGCTCACCACTGGGCGCGGGTGGCTACACCTTC
NA	TRBV6-2/TRBV6-3	TRBJ1-5	NA	CASTPSAHGNQPQHF	TGTGCCAGCACCCCAAGTGCCCACGGTAATCAGCCCCAGCATTTT
NA	TRBV19	TRBJ1-2	NA	CASSVNYGYTF	TGTGCCAGTAGTGTAAATTATGGCTACACCTTC
TRBD2	TRBV7-2	TRBJ2-5	NA	CASSLGTSGRRGETQYF	TGTGCCAGCAGCTTAGGGACTAGCGGGAGGAGGGGAGAGACCCAGTACTTC
TRBD2	TRBV4-1	TRBJ2-3	NA	CASSQDQRGGTDTQYF	TGCGCCAGCAGCCAAGATCAGCGGGGGGGCACAGATACGCAGTATTTT
NA	TRBV7-9	TRBJ1-4	once	CASSLEGANEKLFF	TGTGCCAGCAGCTTAGAGGGAGCTAATGAAAAACTGTTTTTT
TRBD2	TRBV4-3	TRBJ2-5	NA	CASSPGLAGGPAETQYF	TGCGCCAGCAGCCCGGGACTAGCGGGGGGGCCCGCCGAGACCCAGTACTTC
NA	TRBV5-1	TRBJ1-6	NA	CASSSGGNSPLHF	TGCGCCAGCAGCTCGGGAGGTAATTCACCCCTCCACTTT
NA	TRBV6-5	TRBJ1-1	NA	CASSYITEGEAFF	TGTGCCAGCAGTTACATCACGGAGGGTGAAGCTTTCTTT
NA	TRBV7-9	TRBJ1-2	once	CASSSDSNYGYTF	TGTGCCAGCAGCTCAGACAGTAACTATGGCTATACCTTC
NA	TRBV2	TRBJ1-1	NA	CASTPPNTEAFF	TGTGCCAGCACCCCCCCAAACACTGAAGCTTTCTTT
NA	TRBV3-1/TRBV3-2	TRBJ2-2	NA	CASSQGTRPGELFF	TGTGCCAGCAGCCAAGGCACCAGGCCCGGGGAGCTGTTTTTT
TRBD1	TRBV18	TRBJ2-2	NA	CASSQPGQGLSNTGELFF	TGTGCCAGCTCACAGCCGGGACAGGGGCTATCGAACACCGGGGAGCTGTTTTTT
NA	TRBV7-9	TRBJ2-1	NA	CASSIRGGGSHEQFF	TGTGCCAGCAGCATTAGGGGGGGCGGGTCCCATGAGCAGTTCTTC
NA	TRBV5-5	TRBJ2-1	NA	CASSSDGDSYNEQFF	TGTGCCAGCAGCTCAGACGGGGACTCCTACAATGAGCAGTTCTTC
TRBD1	TRBV28	TRBJ1-6	NA	CASSSPQGAGNSPLHF	TGTGCCAGCAGTTCCCCACAGGGGGCAGGTAATTCACCCCTCCACTTT
TRBD2	TRBV7-2	TRBJ2-5	NA	CASSPPAGGQQTQYF	TGTGCCAGCAGCCCTCCCGCGGGAGGGCAGCAGACCCAGTACTTC
TRBD2	TRBV5-1	TRBJ2-3	once	CASSRRLAGGQDTQYF	TGCGCCAGCAGCCGAAGACTAGCGGGGGGGCAAGATACGCAGTATTTT
TRBD1	TRBV9	TRBJ1-6	NA	CASSGGTGDSPLHF	TGTGCCAGCAGCGGCGGGACAGGGGACTCACCCCTCCACTTT
TRBD1	TRBV4-3	TRBJ2-2	few	CASSQEGQGANTGELFF	TGCGCCAGCAGCCAAGAGGGACAGGGGGCGAACACCGGGGAGCTGTTTTTT
NA	TRBV6-5	TRBJ2-2	NA	CASSYSSGTGELFF	TGTGCCAGCAGTTACTCGTCCGGGACCGGGGAGCTGTTTTTT
NA	TRBV19	TRBJ1-5	NA	CASTRAVASNQPQHF	TGTGCCAGTACGCGGGCAGTCGCTAGCAATCAGCCCCAGCATTTT
NA	TRBV5-8	TRBJ1-6	NA	CASSLGLGPPLHF	TGTGCCAGCAGCTTGGGCCTGGGGCCACCCCTCCACTTT
TRBD2	TRBV7-7	TRBJ2-2	NA	CASSMTSGIGTGELFF	TGTGCTAGCAGCATGACTAGCGGGATAGGCACCGGGGAGCTGTTTTTT
NA	TRBV5-6	TRBJ2-2	NA	CASSSEEMYLNTGELFF	TGTGCCAGCAGCTCGGAGGAGATGTACTTGAACACCGGGGAGCTGTTTTTT
NA	TRBV20-1	TRBJ2-7	NA	CSARGGVEQYF	TGCAGTGCTAGGGGGGGAGTCGAGCAGTACTTC
NA	TRBV7-9	TRBJ1-5	once	CATDDQGGQPQHF	TGTGCCACCGACGACCAGGGCGGACAGCCCCAGCATTTT
TRBD1	TRBV19	TRBJ1-2	NA	CASSDPGQGHGYTF	TGTGCCAGTAGCGACCCGGGACAGGGGCATGGCTACACCTTC
TRBD2	TRBV9	TRBJ2-1	NA	CASSPPGLAVSYNEQFF	TGTGCCAGCAGCCCACCAGGACTAGCGGTCTCCTACAATGAGCAGTTCTTC
NA	TRBV3-1/TRBV3-2	TRBJ1-2	NA	CASSQEVRGRGYTF	TGTGCCAGCAGCCAAGAGGTCAGGGGAAGGGGCTACACCTTC